These T cell receptor beta chains were read from a single sample in a study of blood T cell repertoires in COVID-19. The method was immunoSEQ multiplex PCR; TCRdb's version includes in-frame clones alone and lacks a portion of them. The data show about 240,000 clones, approximately 85% seen once. The sequenced sample was peripheral blood. The origin of the receptors is a woman aged 60-75 years with active or convalescent COVID-19. Both conserved end residues are part of each CDR3. Each record gives: J gene, clone size, D gene, V gene, CDR3 protein, CDR3 DNA. D genes are given only for firm matches. Where a row states a size, it is once, few, many or the class of an expanded clone; other rows omit it.

J: TRBJ2-3; size: once; D: TRBD1; V: TRBV5-1; CDR3: CASSPWVADRGADTQYF; DNA: TGCGCCAGCAGCCCCTGGGTCGCGGACAGGGGTGCAGATACGCAGTATTTT
J: TRBJ1-1; size: -; D: TRBD1; V: TRBV5-1; CDR3: CASSGKTGGTEAFF; DNA: TGCGCCAGCAGCGGGAAGACAGGGGGCACTGAAGCTTTCTTT
J: TRBJ1-1; size: -; D: TRBD1; V: TRBV6-5; CDR3: CASSYSTGYTEAFF; DNA: TGTGCCAGCAGTTATTCGACAGGGTACACTGAAGCTTTCTTT
J: TRBJ1-3; size: -; D: -; V: TRBV28; CDR3: CASSLMDSRRNTIYF; DNA: TGTGCCAGCAGTCTCATGGACAGCCGCCGAAACACCATATATTTT
J: TRBJ2-1; size: -; D: TRBD1; V: TRBV10-3; CDR3: CAIRGQGKDEQFF; DNA: TGTGCCATCAGAGGACAGGGGAAGGATGAGCAGTTCTTC
J: TRBJ2-2; size: -; D: -; V: TRBV7-6; CDR3: CASSFVRGFTGELFF; DNA: TGTGCCAGCAGCTTCGTAAGGGGGTTTACCGGGGAGCTGTTTTTT
J: TRBJ2-3; size: once; D: TRBD2; V: TRBV19; CDR3: CASSMSSLGRGVTDTQYF; DNA: TGTGCCAGTAGTATGTCGAGCCTGGGGCGGGGGGTCACAGATACGCAGTATTTT
J: TRBJ1-1; size: -; D: TRBD1; V: TRBV15; CDR3: CATSRQGGTEAFF; DNA: TGTGCCACCAGCCGACAGGGTGGCACTGAAGCTTTCTTT
J: TRBJ2-7; size: -; D: -; V: TRBV2; CDR3: CASSEAGRGGYEQYF; DNA: TGTGCCAGCAGTGAAGCGGGAAGGGGCGGCTACGAGCAGTACTTC
J: TRBJ1-2; size: -; D: TRBD1; V: TRBV12-3/TRBV12-4; CDR3: CASKRQGANTF; DNA: TGTGCCAGCAAACGACAGGGGGCTAACACCTTC
J: TRBJ2-7; size: -; D: TRBD1; V: TRBV9; CDR3: CASSVSFGTGTYEQYF; DNA: TGTGCCAGCAGCGTCTCCTTCGGGACAGGGACCTACGAGCAGTACTTC
J: TRBJ1-2; size: -; D: -; V: TRBV12-3/TRBV12-4; CDR3: CASSSEGWGGYTF; DNA: TGTGCCAGCAGTTCTGAGGGATGGGGTGGCTACACCTTC
J: TRBJ1-6; size: few; D: -; V: TRBV6-5; CDR3: CASSYKVGEISPLHF; DNA: TGTGCCAGCAGTTACAAGGTCGGGGAAATTTCACCCCTCCACTTT
J: TRBJ2-3; size: few; D: TRBD2; V: TRBV12-5; CDR3: CASGWTPSGGVQYF; DNA: TGTGCTAGTGGTTGGACCCCTAGCGGGGGGGTGCAGTATTTT
J: TRBJ2-7; size: -; D: TRBD1; V: TRBV3-1/TRBV3-2; CDR3: CASSYGTATYEQYF; DNA: TGTGCCAGCAGCTACGGGACAGCTACCTACGAGCAGTACTTC
J: TRBJ1-2; size: -; D: -; V: TRBV12-5; CDR3: CASGMVPIQRDYGYTF; DNA: TGTGCTAGTGGTATGGTCCCTATCCAGAGGGACTATGGCTACACCTTC
J: TRBJ1-1; size: -; D: TRBD1; V: TRBV13; CDR3: CASSSRQGRTEAFF; DNA: TGTGCCAGCAGCTCCCGACAGGGGCGGACTGAAGCTTTCTTT
J: TRBJ2-7; size: few; D: -; V: TRBV6-1; CDR3: CASSEGSPSSYEQYF; DNA: TGTGCCAGCAGTGAAGGTAGTCCTAGCTCCTACGAGCAGTACTTC
J: TRBJ2-5; size: once; D: TRBD2; V: TRBV3-1/TRBV3-2; CDR3: CASSRYAGGLSETQYF; DNA: TGTGCCAGCAGCCGCTACGCGGGGGGGCTCTCCGAGACCCAGTACTTC
J: TRBJ2-7; size: -; D: -; V: TRBV4-3; CDR3: CASSQDLTSPEQYF; DNA: TGCGCCAGCAGCCAAGATCTGACTAGTCCAGAGCAGTACTTC
J: TRBJ1-1; size: once; D: -; V: TRBV30; CDR3: CAWSVRGATEAFF; DNA: TGTGCCTGGAGTGTACGGGGGGCGACTGAAGCTTTCTTT
J: TRBJ1-5; size: -; D: TRBD1; V: TRBV6-2/TRBV6-3; CDR3: CASSKGQSNQPQHF; DNA: TGTGCCAGCAGTAAGGGACAGAGCAATCAGCCCCAGCATTTT
J: TRBJ1-2; size: -; D: -; V: TRBV7-9; CDR3: CASSLHRVGGYTF; DNA: TGTGCCAGCAGCTTACATCGGGTTGGAGGCTACACCTTC
J: TRBJ1-1; size: once; D: -; V: TRBV18; CDR3: CASSPSAAWSRAMNTEAFF; DNA: TGTGCCAGCTCACCCTCAGCGGCTTGGAGTCGGGCGATGAACACTGAAGCTTTCTTT
J: TRBJ2-2; size: many; D: -; V: TRBV5-6; CDR3: CASNSRGGPRRELFF; DNA: TGTGCCAGCAACTCTAGAGGGGGACCTCGCCGGGAGCTGTTTTTT
J: TRBJ1-2; size: -; D: TRBD1; V: TRBV7-9; CDR3: CASSLAEQGNNYGYTF; DNA: TGTGCCAGCAGCCTTGCTGAACAGGGGAATAACTATGGCTACACCTTC
J: TRBJ2-7; size: -; D: -; V: TRBV4-2; CDR3: CASSQDPLSGEQYF; DNA: TGTGCCAGCAGCCAAGATCCCCTGTCGGGCGAGCAGTACTTC
J: TRBJ1-1; size: -; D: TRBD1; V: TRBV7-9; CDR3: CASSSTRGRGTEAFF; DNA: TGTGCCAGCAGCTCTACCAGGGGGCGCGGGACTGAAGCTTTCTTT
J: TRBJ1-1; size: -; D: -; V: TRBV9; CDR3: CASSVGGRGEAFF; DNA: TGTGCCAGCAGCGTAGGAGGGCGCGGTGAAGCTTTCTTT
J: TRBJ1-3; size: few; D: -; V: TRBV12-5; CDR3: CASGLPAFSGNTIYF; DNA: TGTGCTAGTGGTTTGCCCGCGTTCTCTGGAAACACCATATATTTT
J: TRBJ1-2; size: -; D: TRBD1; V: TRBV6-5; CDR3: CASSFGQGAGYTF; DNA: TGTGCCAGCAGTTTCGGACAGGGGGCGGGCTACACCTTC
J: TRBJ2-7; size: -; D: TRBD1; V: TRBV7-2; CDR3: CASSSRGQGPYEQYF; DNA: TGTGCCAGCAGCAGCAGGGGGCAGGGGCCCTACGAGCAGTACTTC
J: TRBJ2-1; size: once; D: TRBD1; V: TRBV7-2; CDR3: CASSPGGRYNEQFF; DNA: TGTGCCAGCAGCCCAGGGGGCCGGTACAATGAGCAGTTCTTC
J: TRBJ1-1; size: -; D: TRBD1; V: TRBV18; CDR3: CASSSSRGPNTEAFF; DNA: TGTGCCAGCTCATCCTCCAGGGGGCCGAACACTGAAGCTTTCTTT
J: TRBJ2-1; size: -; D: -; V: TRBV6-4; CDR3: CASSDSGGPAPNEQFF; DNA: TGTGCCAGCAGTGACTCGGGGGGGCCCGCGCCCAATGAGCAGTTCTTC
J: TRBJ1-6; size: -; D: -; V: TRBV6-5; CDR3: CASRSSSPLHF; DNA: TGTGCCAGCAGATCGAGCTCACCCCTCCACTTT
J: TRBJ1-4; size: -; D: -; V: TRBV30; CDR3: CAWRPSDRGGRKLFF; DNA: TGTGCCTGGAGGCCATCGGACCGCGGAGGTCGAAAACTGTTTTTT
J: TRBJ2-1; size: -; D: -; V: TRBV5-4; CDR3: CASSPQVAGARLKEQFF; DNA: TGTGCCAGCAGCCCCCAGGTGGCGGGGGCCCGGCTCAAGGAGCAGTTCTTC
J: TRBJ1-6; size: -; D: TRBD1; V: TRBV7-6; CDR3: CASSSGTGYNSPLHF; DNA: TGTGCCAGCAGCTCTGGGACAGGGTATAATTCACCCCTCCACTTT
J: TRBJ2-5; size: -; D: TRBD1; V: TRBV2; CDR3: CASRGTVDTETQYF; DNA: TGTGCCAGCAGAGGGACAGTGGACACGGAGACCCAGTACTTC